These T cell receptor beta chains were read from a single sample in a study of T cell responses to AZD1222 COVID-19 vaccine. The data were produced by immunoSEQ multiplex PCR, yet TCRdb's version contains in-frame clones alone and is incomplete. Found here are approximately 76,000 clones, about nine tenths of them singletons; the top ten hold roughly a fifth. Sample: peripheral blood, taken on day 0 of AZD1222 vaccination. The receptors were gathered from an adult in good health. Each CDR3 is given with its conserved first and last residue. The D gene is left open where the match is weak. Clone sizes are given selectively: once, few, many, or a class where the clone is expanded.

d_gene	v_gene	abundance	j_gene	CDR3nt	CDR3aa
.	TRBV7-2	.	TRBJ2-5	TGTGCCAGCAGCCTAGGACGAGGGGAGACCCAGTACTTC	CASSLGRGETQYF
.	TRBV5-6	.	TRBJ1-2	TGTGCCAGCAGCTTGGTGACCGCCGATAAAAATGACACCTTC	CASSLVTADKNDTF
.	TRBV7-6	.	TRBJ1-5	TGTGCCAGCAGCTTATTAGGCCGACGAGATCAGCCCCAGCATTTT	CASSLLGRRDQPQHF
TRBD1	TRBV4-1	once	TRBJ1-5	TGCGCCAGCAGCCAAGATGGGGGGACAGCTTTCAATCAGCCCCAGCATTTT	CASSQDGGTAFNQPQHF
.	TRBV6-2/TRBV6-3	.	TRBJ1-3	TGTGCCAGCAGTTACCACCGGGAGACTGGAAACACCATATATTTT	CASSYHRETGNTIYF
.	TRBV5-8	.	TRBJ1-3	TGTGCCAGCAGCCAGGACACCCGTCGCTCTGGAAGGAACACCATATATTTT	CASSQDTRRSGRNTIYF
TRBD1	TRBV24-1	.	TRBJ2-3	TGTGCCACCAGTGACCGGGACAGCCTCCCCACAGATACGCAGTATTTT	CATSDRDSLPTDTQYF
.	TRBV6-1	.	TRBJ2-7	TGTGCCAGCAGTTTAAGTACGAAGCAGTACTTC	CASSLSTKQYF
.	TRBV5-4	once	TRBJ2-3	TGTGCCAGCAGCTTGGCAGGGCCCAGCACAGATACGCAGTATTTT	CASSLAGPSTDTQYF
.	TRBV6-2/TRBV6-3	.	TRBJ2-7	TGTGCCAGCAGTTTGGGACTGAGACCCTTCGAGCAGTACTTC	CASSLGLRPFEQYF
.	TRBV19	.	TRBJ1-1	TGTGCCAGTAGAGACGGAGTGAACACTGAAGCTTTCTTT	CASRDGVNTEAFF
.	TRBV11-2	.	TRBJ1-1	TGTGCCAGCAGCTTGAGACAAATGAACACTGAAGCTTTCTTT	CASSLRQMNTEAFF
.	TRBV9	.	TRBJ1-3	TGTGCCAGCAGCGGGTCTGGAAACACCATATATTTT	CASSGSGNTIYF
.	TRBV12-3/TRBV12-4	.	TRBJ2-1	TGTGCCAGCAGTTTAGAGTTTGAGCAGTTCTTC	CASSLEFEQFF
.	TRBV2	few	TRBJ1-4	TGTGCCAGCCAACAAAATCAGGGTACCGGCGAAAAACTGTTTTTT	CASQQNQGTGEKLFF
.	TRBV27	.	TRBJ2-1	TGTGCCAGCAGGCCAGGGACGCCCTCCTACAATGAGCAGTTCTTC	CASRPGTPSYNEQFF
TRBD2	TRBV9	.	TRBJ2-1	TGTGCCAGCAGCTCCTGGACTAGCGGGAGTTACAATGAGCAGTTCTTC	CASSSWTSGSYNEQFF
TRBD1	TRBV11-2	.	TRBJ2-3	TGTGCCAGCAGCTCCCACAGGGGAGCCACAGATACGCAGTATTTT	CASSSHRGATDTQYF
TRBD2	TRBV14	few	TRBJ2-5	TGTGCCAGCAGCCAAGGACTAGCCGAGACCCAGTACTTC	CASSQGLAETQYF
.	TRBV30	once	TRBJ1-1	TGTGCCTGGAGTGTACGGGACGTAGGCACTGAAGCTTTCTTT	CAWSVRDVGTEAFF
.	TRBV7-9	.	TRBJ2-1	TGTGCCAGCCAACCCATAAATTCCTACAATGAGCAGTTCTTC	CASQPINSYNEQFF
.	TRBV3-1/TRBV3-2	once	TRBJ2-7	TGTGCCAGCAGCCCCCCCCAGGGGTCGTACGAGCAGTACTTC	CASSPPQGSYEQYF
TRBD2	TRBV28	.	TRBJ2-1	TGTGCCAGCAGTTCCCCCACCCCCAGCGGGAGGTCCCGTATCAATGAGCAGTTCTTC	CASSSPTPSGRSRINEQFF
.	TRBV7-5	.	TRBJ2-1	TGTGTCAGAAGCCTAGCGGGACGGGGCTCCTACAATGAGCAGTTCTTC	CVRSLAGRGSYNEQFF
.	TRBV3-1/TRBV3-2	.	TRBJ1-2	TGTGCCAGCAGCCCCCAGGGCTCGAATGGCTACACCTTC	CASSPQGSNGYTF
.	TRBV3-1/TRBV3-2	.	TRBJ2-2	TGTGCCAGCAGCCAGGGGGGGACAGTCACCGGGGAGCTGTTTTTT	CASSQGGTVTGELFF
.	TRBV7-2	once	TRBJ2-7	TGTGCCAGCAGCTTAGCTGGGTCAAATCCCTACGAGCAGTACTTC	CASSLAGSNPYEQYF
.	TRBV27	.	TRBJ1-1	TGTGCCAGCAGTTTACGGGCCAACACTGAAGCTTTCTTT	CASSLRANTEAFF
TRBD2	TRBV19	.	TRBJ2-1	TGTGCCAGTAGTACGGGACTAGCGGGGGGTGAGCAGTTCTTC	CASSTGLAGGEQFF
TRBD1	TRBV4-3	.	TRBJ1-6	TGCGCCAGCAGCCAAGACCAGGGGGCTAACTCACCCCTCCACTTT	CASSQDQGANSPLHF
.	TRBV6-5	.	TRBJ1-5	TGTGCCAGCGGGGAGGGTCAGCCCCAGCATTTT	CASGEGQPQHF
TRBD1	TRBV5-1	once	TRBJ2-7	TGCGCCAGCAGCTTACGGACAGGGCCCGAGCAGTACTTC	CASSLRTGPEQYF
TRBD2	TRBV6-2/TRBV6-3	.	TRBJ2-7	TGTGCCAGCAGTTACATCGGCGGGGGGCTATCCTACGAGCAGTACTTC	CASSYIGGGLSYEQYF
.	TRBV7-2	.	TRBJ1-6	TGTGCCAGCATCCAAGACAGCTCCTATAATTCACCCCTCCACTTT	CASIQDSSYNSPLHF
.	TRBV10-3	.	TRBJ2-7	TGTGCCATCAGTGTAGGCAGGGGTTACGAGCAGTACTTC	CAISVGRGYEQYF
.	TRBV6-5	.	TRBJ1-5	TGTGCCAGCAGTTATGGGGTGGATCAGCCCCAGCATTTT	CASSYGVDQPQHF
.	TRBV7-2	.	TRBJ2-1	TGTGCCAGCAGCTTTCAGAGCTCCTACAATGAGCAGTTCTTC	CASSFQSSYNEQFF
TRBD2	TRBV28	.	TRBJ2-7	TGTGCCAGCAGGCCGGGACTACCTACCTACGAGCAGTACTTC	CASRPGLPTYEQYF
.	TRBV11-2	.	TRBJ1-5	TGTGCCAGCAGCTTAACGGACATGGGCAATCAGCCCCAGCATTTT	CASSLTDMGNQPQHF
.	TRBV7-2	once	TRBJ1-5	TGTGCCAGCAGATCCCTGGATGGGCAGCCCCAGCATTTT	CASRSLDGQPQHF